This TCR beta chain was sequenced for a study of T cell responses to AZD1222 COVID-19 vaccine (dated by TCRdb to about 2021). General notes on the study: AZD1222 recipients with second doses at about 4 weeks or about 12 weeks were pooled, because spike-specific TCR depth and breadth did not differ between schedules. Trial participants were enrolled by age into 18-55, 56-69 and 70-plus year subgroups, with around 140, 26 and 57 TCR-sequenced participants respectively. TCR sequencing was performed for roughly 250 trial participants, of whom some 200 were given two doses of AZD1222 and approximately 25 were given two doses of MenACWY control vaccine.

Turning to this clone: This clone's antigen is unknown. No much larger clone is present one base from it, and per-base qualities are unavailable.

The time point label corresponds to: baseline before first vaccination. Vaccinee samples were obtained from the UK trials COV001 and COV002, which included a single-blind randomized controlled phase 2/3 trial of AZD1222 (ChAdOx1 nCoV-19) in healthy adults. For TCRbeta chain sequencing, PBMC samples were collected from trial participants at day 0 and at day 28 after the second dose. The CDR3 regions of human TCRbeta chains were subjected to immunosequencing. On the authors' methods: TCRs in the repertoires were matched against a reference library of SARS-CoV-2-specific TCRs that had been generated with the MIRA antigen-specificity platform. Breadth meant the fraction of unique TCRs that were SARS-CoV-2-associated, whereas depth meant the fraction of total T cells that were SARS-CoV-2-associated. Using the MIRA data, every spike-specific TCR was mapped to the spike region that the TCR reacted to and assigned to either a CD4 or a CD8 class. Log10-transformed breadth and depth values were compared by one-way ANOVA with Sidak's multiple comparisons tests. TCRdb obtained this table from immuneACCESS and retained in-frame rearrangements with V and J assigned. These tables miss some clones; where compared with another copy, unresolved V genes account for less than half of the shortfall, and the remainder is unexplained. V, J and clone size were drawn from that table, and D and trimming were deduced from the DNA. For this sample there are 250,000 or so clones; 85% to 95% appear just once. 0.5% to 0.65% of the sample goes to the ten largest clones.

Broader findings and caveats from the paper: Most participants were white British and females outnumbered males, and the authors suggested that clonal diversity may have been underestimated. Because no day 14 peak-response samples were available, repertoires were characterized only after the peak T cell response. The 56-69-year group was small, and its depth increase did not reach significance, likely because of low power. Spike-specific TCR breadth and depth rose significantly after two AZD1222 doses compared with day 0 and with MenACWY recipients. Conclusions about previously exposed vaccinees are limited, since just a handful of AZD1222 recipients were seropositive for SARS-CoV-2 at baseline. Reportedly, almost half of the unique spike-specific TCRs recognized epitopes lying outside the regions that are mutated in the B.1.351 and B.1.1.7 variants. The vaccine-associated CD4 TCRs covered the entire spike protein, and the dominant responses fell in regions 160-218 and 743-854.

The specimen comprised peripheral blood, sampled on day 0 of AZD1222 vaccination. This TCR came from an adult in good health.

The CDR3 protein is CATSGASGVGETQYF. The nucleotides read TGTGCCACCTCGGGTGCTAGCGGAGTTGGGGAGACCCAGTACTTC. Recombination linked TRBV19 to TRBJ2-5, with 7 central nucleotides matching TRBD2. From its cysteine to its phenylalanine, the CDR3 spans 15 amino acids. The entry retains the CDR3 DNA only, 45 bases that are in frame from base 1. CDR1 and CDR2, looked up from the germline V gene (reference sequence), are LNHDA and SQIVND. Germline trimming: 10 bases from V, 5 bases from J; junction bases outside gene matches: 16.